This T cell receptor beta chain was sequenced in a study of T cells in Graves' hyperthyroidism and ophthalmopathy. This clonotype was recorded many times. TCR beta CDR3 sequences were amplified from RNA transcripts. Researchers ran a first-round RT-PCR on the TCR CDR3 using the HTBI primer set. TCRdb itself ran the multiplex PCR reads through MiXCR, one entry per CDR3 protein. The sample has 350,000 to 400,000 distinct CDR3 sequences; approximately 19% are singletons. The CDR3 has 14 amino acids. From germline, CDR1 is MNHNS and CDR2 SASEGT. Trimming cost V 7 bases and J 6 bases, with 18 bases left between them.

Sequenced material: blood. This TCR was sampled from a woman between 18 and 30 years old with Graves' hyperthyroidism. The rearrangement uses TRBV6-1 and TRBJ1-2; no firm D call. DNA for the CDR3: TGTGCCAGCACCCCGGCGGGCAGCGGGCATGGCTACACCTTC. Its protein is CASTPAGSGHGYTF.